This T cell receptor (beta chain) was found in a study of shared T cell receptors in the human thymus. TCRdb's copy holds only in-frame clones and misses some; the assay was immunoSEQ multiplex PCR. The table shows 700,000 or so clones, with roughly 88% occurring only once. Germline V gene lookup returns CDR1 SGHRS and CDR2 YFSETQ. The ends were cut back, 4 bases at V and 0 bases at J, with 17 bases in the middle. The CDR3 totals 17 residues. This sample also appeared in a second study, on human thymus T cells.

The clonotype comes from a girl under two years old with a congenital heart defect. This rearrangement joins TRBV5-1 to TRBJ2-1; D is perhaps TRBD2 (6 bases). The sample taken for sequencing was thymocytes. CDR3 nucleotide sequence: TGCGCCAGCAGCCTGAACGGCGGGAAGAGCTCCTACAATGAGCAGTTCTTC. It specifies CASSLNGGKSSYNEQFF.